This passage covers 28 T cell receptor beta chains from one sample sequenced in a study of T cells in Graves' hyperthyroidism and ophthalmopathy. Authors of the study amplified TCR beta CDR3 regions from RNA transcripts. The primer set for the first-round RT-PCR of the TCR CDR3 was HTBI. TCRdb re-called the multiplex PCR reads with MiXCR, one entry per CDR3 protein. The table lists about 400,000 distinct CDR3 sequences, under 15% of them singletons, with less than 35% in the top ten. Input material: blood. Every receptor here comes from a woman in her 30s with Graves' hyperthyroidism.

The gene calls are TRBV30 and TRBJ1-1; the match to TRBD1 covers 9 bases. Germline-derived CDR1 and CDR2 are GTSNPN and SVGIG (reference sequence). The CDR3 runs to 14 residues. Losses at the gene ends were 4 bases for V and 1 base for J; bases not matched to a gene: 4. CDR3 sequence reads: CAWTKTGGNTEAFF. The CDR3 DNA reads TGTGCCTGGACCAAGACAGGGGGGAACACTGAAGCTTTCTTT. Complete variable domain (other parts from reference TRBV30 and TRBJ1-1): SQTIHQWPATLVQPVGSPLSLECTVEGTSNPNLYWYRQAAGRGLQLLFYSVGIGQISSEVPQNLSASRPQDRQFILSSKKLLLSDSGFYLCAWTKTGGNTEAFFGQGTRLTVV.

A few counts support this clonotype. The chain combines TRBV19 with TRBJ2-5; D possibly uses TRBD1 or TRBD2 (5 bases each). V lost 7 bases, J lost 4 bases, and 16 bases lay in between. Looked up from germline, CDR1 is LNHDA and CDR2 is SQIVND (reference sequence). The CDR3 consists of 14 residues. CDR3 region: CASTAGRDGETQYF. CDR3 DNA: TGTGCCAGTACTGCGGGCAGGGACGGAGAGACCCAGTACTTC.

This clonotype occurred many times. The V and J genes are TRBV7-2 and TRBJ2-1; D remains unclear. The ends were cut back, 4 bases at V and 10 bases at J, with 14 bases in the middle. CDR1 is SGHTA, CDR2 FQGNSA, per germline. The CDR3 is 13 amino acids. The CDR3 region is CASSSSRADEQFF. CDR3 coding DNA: TGTGCCAGCAGCTCCTCTAGGGCTGACGAGCAGTTCTTC.

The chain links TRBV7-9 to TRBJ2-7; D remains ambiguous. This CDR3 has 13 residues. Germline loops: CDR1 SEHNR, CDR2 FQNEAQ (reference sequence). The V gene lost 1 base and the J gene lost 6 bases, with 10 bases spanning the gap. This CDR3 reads CASSLVPRPEQYF. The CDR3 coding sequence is TGTGCCAGCAGCTTAGTTCCTAGGCCCGAGCAGTACTTC.

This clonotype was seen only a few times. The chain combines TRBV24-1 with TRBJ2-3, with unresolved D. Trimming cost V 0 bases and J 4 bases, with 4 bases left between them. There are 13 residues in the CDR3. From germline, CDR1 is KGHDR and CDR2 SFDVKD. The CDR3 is CATSDLVPDTQYF. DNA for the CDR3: TGTGCCACCAGTGATTTGGTCCCAGATACGCAGTATTTT.

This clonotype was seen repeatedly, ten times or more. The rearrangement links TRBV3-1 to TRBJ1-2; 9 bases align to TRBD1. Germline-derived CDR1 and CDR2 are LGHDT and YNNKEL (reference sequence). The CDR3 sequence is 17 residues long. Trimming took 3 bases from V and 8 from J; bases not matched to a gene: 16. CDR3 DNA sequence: TGTGCCAGCAGCCATCCCCGGGACAGGGTGCCTGGGAACGGCTACACCTTC. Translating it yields CASSHPRDRVPGNGYTF.

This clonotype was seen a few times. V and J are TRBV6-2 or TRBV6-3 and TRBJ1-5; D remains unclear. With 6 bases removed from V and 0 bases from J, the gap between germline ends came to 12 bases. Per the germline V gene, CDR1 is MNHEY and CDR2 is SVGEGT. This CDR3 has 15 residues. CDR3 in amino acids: CASSPAGVSNQPQHF. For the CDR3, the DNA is TGTGCCAGCAGCCCCGCCGGAGTTAGCAATCAGCCCCAGCATTTT.

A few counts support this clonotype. The CDR3 sequence: CASSGTGGYSGTQYF. The CDR3 bases are TGTGCCAGCAGTGGGACAGGGGGGTATTCTGGTACGCAGTATTTT. The chain has TRBV2 and TRBJ2-3; TRBD1 matches at 10 bases. The CDR3 length is 15 residues. CDR1 is SNHLY, CDR2 FYNNEI, per germline. V lost 4 bases, J lost 8 bases, and 9 bases stayed unmatched.

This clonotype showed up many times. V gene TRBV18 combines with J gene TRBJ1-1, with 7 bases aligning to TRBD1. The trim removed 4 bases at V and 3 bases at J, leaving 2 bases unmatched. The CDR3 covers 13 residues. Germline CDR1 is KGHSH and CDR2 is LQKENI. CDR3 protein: CASSRGTDTEAFF. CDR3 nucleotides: TGTGCCAGCTCACGGGGGACAGACACTGAAGCTTTCTTT.

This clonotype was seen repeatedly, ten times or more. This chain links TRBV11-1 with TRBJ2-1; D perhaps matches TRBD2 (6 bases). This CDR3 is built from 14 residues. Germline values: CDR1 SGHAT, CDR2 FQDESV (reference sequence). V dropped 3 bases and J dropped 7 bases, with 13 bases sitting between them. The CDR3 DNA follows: TGTGCCAGCAGCTTGCAACTAGCTGTGAATGAGCAGTTCTTC. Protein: CASSLQLAVNEQFF.

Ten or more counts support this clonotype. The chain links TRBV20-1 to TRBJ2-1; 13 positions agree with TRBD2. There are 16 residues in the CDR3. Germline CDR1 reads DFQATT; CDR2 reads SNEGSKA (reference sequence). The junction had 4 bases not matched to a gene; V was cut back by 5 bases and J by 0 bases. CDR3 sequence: CSAPTSGGASYNEQFF. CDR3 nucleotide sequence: TGCAGTGCTCCCACTAGCGGGGGGGCCTCCTACAATGAGCAGTTCTTC.

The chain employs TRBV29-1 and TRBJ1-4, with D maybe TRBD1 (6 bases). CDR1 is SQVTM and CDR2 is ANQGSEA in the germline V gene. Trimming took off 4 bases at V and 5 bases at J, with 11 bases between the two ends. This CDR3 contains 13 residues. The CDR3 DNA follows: TGCAGCGTTGCTCGACAGGAAAATGAAAAACTGTTTTTT. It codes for CSVARQENEKLFF.

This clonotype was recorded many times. The CDR3 nucleotides are TGTGCCAGCAGTTTAGCGGGGGGACAGAGGGGAGCTAACTATGGCTACACCTTC. It is translated as CASSLAGGQRGANYGYTF. The genes are TRBV28 and TRBJ1-2; 7 nucleotides agree with TRBD1. Trimming at V came to 2 bases and at J to 0 bases, leaving 12 bases not matched to a gene. The CDR3 covers 18 residues. The V gene's germline CDR1 is MDHEN and CDR2 SYDVKM.

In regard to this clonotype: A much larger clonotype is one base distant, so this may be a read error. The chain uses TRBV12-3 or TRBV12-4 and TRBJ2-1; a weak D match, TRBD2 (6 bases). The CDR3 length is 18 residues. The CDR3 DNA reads TGTGCCAGCATGCGGGGCTTCTATTTTTTAGGGGCCTACAATGAGCGGTTCTTC. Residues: CASMRGFYFLGAYNERFF.

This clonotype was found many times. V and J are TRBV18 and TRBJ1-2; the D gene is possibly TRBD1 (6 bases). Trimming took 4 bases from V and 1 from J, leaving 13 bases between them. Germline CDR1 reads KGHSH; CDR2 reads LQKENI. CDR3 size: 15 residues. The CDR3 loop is CASSQDRVDNYGYTF. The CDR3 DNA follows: TGTGCCAGCTCACAGGACAGAGTGGATAACTATGGCTACACCTTC.

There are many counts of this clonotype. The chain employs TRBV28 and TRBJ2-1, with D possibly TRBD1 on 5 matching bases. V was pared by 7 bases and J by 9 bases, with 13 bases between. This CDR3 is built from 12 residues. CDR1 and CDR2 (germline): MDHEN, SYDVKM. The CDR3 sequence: CASTSVTAEQFF. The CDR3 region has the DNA TGTGCCAGCACCTCGGTGACAGCTGAGCAGTTCTTC.

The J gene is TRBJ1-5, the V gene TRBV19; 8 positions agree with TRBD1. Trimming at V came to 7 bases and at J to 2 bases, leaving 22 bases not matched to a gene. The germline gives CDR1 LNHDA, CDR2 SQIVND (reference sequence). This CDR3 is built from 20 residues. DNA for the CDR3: TGTGCCAGTAATCACTGGGGAGGGACAGGTCTCCTGTGGGGCAATCAGCCCCAGCATTTT. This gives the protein CASNHWGGTGLLWGNQPQHF. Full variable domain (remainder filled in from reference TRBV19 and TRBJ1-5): DGGITQSPKYLFRKEGQNVTLSCEQNLNHDAMYWYRQDPGQGLRLIYYSQIVNDFQKGDIAEGYSVSREKKESFPLTVTSAQKNPTAFYLCASNHWGGTGLLWGNQPQHFGDGTRLSIL.

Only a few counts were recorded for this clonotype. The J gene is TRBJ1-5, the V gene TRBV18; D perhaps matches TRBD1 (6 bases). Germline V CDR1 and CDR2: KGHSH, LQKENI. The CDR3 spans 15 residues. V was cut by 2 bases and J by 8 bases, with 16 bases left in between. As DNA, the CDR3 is TGTGCCAGCTCACCATTTCAGGGGATGGTGGAGCCCCAGCATTTT. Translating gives CASSPFQGMVEPQHF.

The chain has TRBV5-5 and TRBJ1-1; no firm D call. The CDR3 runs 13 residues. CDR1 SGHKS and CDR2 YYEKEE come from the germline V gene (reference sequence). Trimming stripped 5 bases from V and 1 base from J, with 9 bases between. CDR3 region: CASRNAGNTEAFF. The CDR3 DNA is TGTGCCAGCAGAAATGCAGGGAACACTGAAGCTTTCTTT.

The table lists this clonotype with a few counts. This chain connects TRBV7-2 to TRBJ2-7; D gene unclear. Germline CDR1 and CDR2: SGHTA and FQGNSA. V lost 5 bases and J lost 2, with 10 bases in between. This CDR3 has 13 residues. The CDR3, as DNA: TGTGCCAGCAGCCCATTTAGAGCCTACGAGCAGTACTTC. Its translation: CASSPFRAYEQYF.

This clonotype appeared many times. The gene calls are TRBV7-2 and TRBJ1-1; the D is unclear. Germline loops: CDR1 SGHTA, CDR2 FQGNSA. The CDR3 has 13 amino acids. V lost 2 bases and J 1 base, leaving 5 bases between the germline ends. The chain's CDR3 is CASSLRKNTEAFF. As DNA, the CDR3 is TGTGCCAGCAGCTTAAGGAAGAACACTGAAGCTTTCTTT.

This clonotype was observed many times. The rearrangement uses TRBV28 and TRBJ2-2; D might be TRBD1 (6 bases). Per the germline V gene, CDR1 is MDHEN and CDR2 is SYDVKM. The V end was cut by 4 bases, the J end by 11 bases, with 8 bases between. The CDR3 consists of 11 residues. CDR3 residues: CASSSGTELFF. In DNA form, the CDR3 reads TGTGCCAGCAGTTCCGGGACAGAGCTGTTTTTT. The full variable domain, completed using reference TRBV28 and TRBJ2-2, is DVKVTQSSRYLVKRTGEKVFLECVQDMDHENMFWYRQDPGLGLRLIYFSYDVKMKEKGDIPEGYSVSREKKERFSLILESASTNQTSMYLCASSSGTELFFGEGSRLTVL.

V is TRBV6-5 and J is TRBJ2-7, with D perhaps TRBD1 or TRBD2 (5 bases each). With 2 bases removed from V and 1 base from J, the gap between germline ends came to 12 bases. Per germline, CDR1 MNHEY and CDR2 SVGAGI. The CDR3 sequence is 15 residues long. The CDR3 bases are TGTGCCAGCAGTTACCCTCAGGGAGATTCCTACGAGCAGTACTTC. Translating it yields CASSYPQGDSYEQYF.

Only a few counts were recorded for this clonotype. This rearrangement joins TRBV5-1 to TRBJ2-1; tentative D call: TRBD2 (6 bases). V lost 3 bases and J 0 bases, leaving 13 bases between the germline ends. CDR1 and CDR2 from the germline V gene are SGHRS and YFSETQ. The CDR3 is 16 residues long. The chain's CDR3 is CASSSGLPSSYNEQFF. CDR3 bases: TGCGCCAGCAGCTCGGGACTGCCCAGCTCCTACAATGAGCAGTTCTTC.

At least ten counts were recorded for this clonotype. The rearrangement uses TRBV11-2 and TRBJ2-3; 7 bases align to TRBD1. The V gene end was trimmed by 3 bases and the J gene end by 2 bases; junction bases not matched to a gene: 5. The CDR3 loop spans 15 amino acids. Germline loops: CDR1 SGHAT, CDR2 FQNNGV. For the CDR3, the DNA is TGTGCCAGCAGCTTGGGACAGACTTTCACAGATACGCAGTATTTT. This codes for CASSLGQTFTDTQYF.

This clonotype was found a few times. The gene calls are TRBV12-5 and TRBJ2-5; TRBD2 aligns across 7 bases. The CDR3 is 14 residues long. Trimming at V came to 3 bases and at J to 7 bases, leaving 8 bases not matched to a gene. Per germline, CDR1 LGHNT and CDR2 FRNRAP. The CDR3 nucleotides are TGTGCTAGTGGTTTACTTGCTCCGGGAGGGACCCAGTACTTC. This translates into CASGLLAPGGTQYF. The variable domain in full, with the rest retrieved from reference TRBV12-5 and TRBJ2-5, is DARVTQTPRHKVTEMGQEVTMRCQPILGHNTVFWYRQTMMQGLELLAYFRNRAPLDDSGMPKDRFSAEMPDATLATLKIQPSEPRDSAVYFCASGLLAPGGTQYFGPGTRLLVL.

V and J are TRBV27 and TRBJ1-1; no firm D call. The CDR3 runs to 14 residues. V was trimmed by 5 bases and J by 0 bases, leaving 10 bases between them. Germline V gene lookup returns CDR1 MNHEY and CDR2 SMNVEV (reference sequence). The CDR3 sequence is CASSPLRMNTEAFF. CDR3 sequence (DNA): TGTGCCAGCAGTCCTTTAAGGATGAACACTGAAGCTTTCTTT.

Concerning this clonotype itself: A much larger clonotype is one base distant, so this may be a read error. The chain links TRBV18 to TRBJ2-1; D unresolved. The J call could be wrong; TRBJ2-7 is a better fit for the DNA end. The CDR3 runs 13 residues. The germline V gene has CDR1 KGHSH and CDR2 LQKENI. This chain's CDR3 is CASSPPVYNEQYF. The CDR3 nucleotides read TGTGCCAGCTCACCCCCAGTATACAATGAGCAGTACTTC.